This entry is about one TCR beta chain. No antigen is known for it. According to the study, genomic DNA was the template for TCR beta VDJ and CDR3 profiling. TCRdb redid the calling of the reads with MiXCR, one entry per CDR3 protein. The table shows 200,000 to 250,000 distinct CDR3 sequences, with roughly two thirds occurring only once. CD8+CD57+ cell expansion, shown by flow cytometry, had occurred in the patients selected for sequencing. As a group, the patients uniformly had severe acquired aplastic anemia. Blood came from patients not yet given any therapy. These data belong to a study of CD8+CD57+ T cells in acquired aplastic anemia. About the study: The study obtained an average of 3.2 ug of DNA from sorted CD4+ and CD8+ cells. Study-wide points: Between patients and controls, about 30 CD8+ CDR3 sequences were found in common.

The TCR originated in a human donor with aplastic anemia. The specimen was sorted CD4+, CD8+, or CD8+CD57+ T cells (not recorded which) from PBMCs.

The CDR3 coding sequence is TGTGCCAGTACCTATGGGACTAGCGGGACGTACGAGCAGTACTTC. Protein product: CASTYGTSGTYEQYF. This sequence joins TRBV19 and TRBJ2-7; TRBD2 matches at 13 bases. CDR3 length: 15 residues. Germline CDR1 and CDR2: LNHDA and SQIVND (reference sequence). With V trimmed by 7 bases and J by 4 bases, 7 bases remained unmatched.